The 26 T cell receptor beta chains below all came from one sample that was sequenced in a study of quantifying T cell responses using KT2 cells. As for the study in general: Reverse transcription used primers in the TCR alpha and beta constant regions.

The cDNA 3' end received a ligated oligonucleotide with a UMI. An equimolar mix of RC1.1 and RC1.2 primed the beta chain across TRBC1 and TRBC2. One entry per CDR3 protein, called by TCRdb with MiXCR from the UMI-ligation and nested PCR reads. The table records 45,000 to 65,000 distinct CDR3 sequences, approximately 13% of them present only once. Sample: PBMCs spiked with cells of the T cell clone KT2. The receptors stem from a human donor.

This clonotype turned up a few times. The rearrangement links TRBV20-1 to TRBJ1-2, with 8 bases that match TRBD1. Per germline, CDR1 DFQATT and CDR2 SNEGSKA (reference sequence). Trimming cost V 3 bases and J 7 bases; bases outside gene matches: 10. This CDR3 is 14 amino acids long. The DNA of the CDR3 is TGCAGTGCTAGGGTCACCCAGGGGGCGCGTGGCTACACCTTC. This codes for CSARVTQGARGYTF.

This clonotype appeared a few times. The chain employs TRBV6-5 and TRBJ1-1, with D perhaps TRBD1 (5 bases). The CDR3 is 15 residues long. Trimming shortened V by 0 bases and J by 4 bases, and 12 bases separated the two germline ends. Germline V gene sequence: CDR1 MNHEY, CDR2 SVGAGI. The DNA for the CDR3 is TGTGCCAGCAGTTACTCGCGGGGTAGGGGCACTGAAGCTTTCTTT. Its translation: CASSYSRGRGTEAFF.

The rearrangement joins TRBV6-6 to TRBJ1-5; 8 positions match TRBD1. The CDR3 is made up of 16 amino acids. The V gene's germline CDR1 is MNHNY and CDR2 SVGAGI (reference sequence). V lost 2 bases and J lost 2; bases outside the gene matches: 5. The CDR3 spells CASSYHRGQGNQPQHF. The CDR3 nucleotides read TGTGCCAGCAGTTACCACCGGGGACAGGGCAATCAGCCCCAGCATTTT.

The CDR3 is CASSLRTGDYEQYF. The CDR3 DNA is TGTGCCAGCAGCTTAAGGACAGGGGACTACGAGCAGTACTTC. The gene calls are TRBV5-4 and TRBJ2-7, with 9 bases lining up with TRBD1. V was pared by 2 bases and J by 3 bases, with 3 bases of the junction left unmatched. The CDR3 length is 14 residues. CDR1 is SGHNT, CDR2 YYREEE, per germline (reference sequence).

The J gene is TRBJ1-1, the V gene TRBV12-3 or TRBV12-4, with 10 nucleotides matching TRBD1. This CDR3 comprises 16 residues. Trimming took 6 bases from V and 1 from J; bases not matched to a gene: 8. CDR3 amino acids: CASSRRQGAPNTEAFF. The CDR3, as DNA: TGTGCCAGCAGCCGGCGACAGGGGGCTCCGAACACTGAAGCTTTCTTT.

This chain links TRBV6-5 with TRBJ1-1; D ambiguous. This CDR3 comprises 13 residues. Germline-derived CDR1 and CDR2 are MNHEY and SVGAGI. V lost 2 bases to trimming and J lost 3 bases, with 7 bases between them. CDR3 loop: CASSYGIHTEAFF. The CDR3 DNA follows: TGTGCCAGCAGTTACGGGATACACACTGAAGCTTTCTTT.

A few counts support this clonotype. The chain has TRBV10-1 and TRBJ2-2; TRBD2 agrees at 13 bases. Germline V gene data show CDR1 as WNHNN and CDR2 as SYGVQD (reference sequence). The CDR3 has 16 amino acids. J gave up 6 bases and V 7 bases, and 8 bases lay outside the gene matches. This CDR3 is CASNPGGTSGAGELFF. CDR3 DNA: TGCGCCAGCAACCCCGGTGGGACTAGCGGGGCCGGGGAGCTGTTTTTT.

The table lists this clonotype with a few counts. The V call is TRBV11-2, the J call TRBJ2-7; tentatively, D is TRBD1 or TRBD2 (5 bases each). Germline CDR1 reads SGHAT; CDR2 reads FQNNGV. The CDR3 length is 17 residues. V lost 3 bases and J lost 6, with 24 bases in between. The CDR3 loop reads CASSFQPGRMPPSEQYF. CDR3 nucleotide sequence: TGTGCCAGCAGCTTCCAACCGGGACGAATGCCTCCATCCGAGCAGTACTTC.

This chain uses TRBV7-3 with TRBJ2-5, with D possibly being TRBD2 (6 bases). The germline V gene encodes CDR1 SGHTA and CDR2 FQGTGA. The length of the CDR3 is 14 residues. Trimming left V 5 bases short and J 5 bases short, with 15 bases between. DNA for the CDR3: TGTGCCAGCAGCCGCAATCCTGGGGGGGAGACCCAGTACTTC. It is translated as CASSRNPGGETQYF.

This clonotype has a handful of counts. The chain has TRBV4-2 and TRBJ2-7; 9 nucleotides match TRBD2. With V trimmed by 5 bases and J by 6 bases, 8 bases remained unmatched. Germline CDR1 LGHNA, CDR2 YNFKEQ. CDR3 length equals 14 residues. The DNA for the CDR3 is TGTGCCAGCAGCTCCGGGGCGGGAGGGCGCGAGCAGTACTTC. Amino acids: CASSSGAGGREQYF.

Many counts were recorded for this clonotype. The CDR3 nucleotides read TGTGCCAGCAGCCCCGTGGCCTCCACCGGGGAGCTGTTTTTT. Translating it yields CASSPVASTGELFF. The chain recombines TRBV9 with TRBJ2-2; D uncertain. The CDR3 length is 14 residues. Germline CDR1 is SGDLS and CDR2 is YYNGEE. Trimming removed 4 bases from V and 4 bases from J, with 11 bases in between.

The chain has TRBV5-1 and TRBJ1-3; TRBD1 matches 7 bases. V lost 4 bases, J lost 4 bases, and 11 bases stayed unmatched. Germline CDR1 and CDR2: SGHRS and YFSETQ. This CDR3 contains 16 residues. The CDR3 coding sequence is TGCGCCAGCAGCGCCGGCGGGGACAGAACAGGAAACACCATATATTTT. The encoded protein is CASSAGGDRTGNTIYF.

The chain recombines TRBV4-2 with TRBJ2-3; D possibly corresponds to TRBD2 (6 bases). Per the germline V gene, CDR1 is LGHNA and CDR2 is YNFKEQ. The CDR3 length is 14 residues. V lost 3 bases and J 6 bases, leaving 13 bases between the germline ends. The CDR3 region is CASSQAGPVDTQYF. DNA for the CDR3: TGTGCCAGCAGCCAGGCGGGGCCGGTCGATACGCAGTATTTT.

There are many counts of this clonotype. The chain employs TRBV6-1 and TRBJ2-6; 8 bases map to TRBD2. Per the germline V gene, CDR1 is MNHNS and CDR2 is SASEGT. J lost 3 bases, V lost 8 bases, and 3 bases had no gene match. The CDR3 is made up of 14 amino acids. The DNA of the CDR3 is TGTGCCAGCGCCGGGGGGGATGGGGCCAACGTCCTGACTTTC. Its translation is CASAGGDGANVLTF.

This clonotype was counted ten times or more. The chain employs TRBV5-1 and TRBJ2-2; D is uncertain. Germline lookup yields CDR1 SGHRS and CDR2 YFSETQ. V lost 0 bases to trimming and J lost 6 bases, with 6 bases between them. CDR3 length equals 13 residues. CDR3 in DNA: TGCGCCAGCAGCTTGGTGGATTCCGGGGAGCTGTTTTTT. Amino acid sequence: CASSLVDSGELFF. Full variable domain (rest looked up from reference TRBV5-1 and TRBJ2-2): KAGVTQTPRYLIKTRGQQVTLSCSPISGHRSVSWYQQTPGQGLQFLFEYFSETQRNKGNFPGRFSGRQFSNSRSEMNVSTLELGDSALYLCASSLVDSGELFFGEGSRLTVL.

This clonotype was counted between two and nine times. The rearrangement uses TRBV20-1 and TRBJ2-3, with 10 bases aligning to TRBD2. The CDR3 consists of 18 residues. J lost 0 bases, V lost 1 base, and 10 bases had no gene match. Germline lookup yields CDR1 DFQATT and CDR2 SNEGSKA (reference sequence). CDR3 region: CSARGASGRWTSTDTQYF. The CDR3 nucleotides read TGCAGTGCTAGAGGGGCTAGCGGGAGATGGACTAGCACAGATACGCAGTATTTT.

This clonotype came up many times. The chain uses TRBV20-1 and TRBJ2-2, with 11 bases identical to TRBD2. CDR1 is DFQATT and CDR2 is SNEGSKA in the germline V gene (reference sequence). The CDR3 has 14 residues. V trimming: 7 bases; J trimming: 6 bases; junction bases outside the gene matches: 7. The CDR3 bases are TGCAGTGTTATAGCGGGGGGGCGCCCCGGGGAGCTGTTTTTT. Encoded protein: CSVIAGGRPGELFF.

CDR3 loop: CASSSGFRFF. DNA of the CDR3: TGTGCCAGCAGCTCAGGGTTTCGGTTCTTC. This chain joins TRBV27 and TRBJ2-1; D may be TRBD1 (5 bases). The ends were cut back, 6 bases at V and 15 bases at J, with 12 bases in the middle. Germline CDR1 MNHEY, CDR2 SMNVEV (reference sequence). This CDR3 has 10 amino acids.

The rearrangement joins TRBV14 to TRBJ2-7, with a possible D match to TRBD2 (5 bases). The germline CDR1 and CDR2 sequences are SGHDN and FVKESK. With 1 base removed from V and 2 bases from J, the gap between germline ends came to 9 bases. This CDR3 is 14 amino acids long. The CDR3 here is CASSQAAGTYEQYF. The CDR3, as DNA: TGTGCCAGCAGCCAAGCGGCGGGTACCTACGAGCAGTACTTC. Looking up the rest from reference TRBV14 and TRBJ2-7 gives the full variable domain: EAGVTQFPSHSVIEKGQTVTLRCDPISGHDNLYWYRRVMGKEIKFLLHFVKESKQDESGMPNNRFLAERTGGTYSTLKVQPAELEDSGVYFCASSQAAGTYEQYFGPGTRLTVT.

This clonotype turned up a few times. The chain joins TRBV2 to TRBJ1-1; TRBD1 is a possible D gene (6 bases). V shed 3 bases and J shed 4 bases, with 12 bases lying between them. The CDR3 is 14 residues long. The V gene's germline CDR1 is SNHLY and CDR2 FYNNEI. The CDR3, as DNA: TGTGCCAGCAGTGATAGGGGGGCGTCCACTGAAGCTTTCTTT. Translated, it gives CASSDRGASTEAFF. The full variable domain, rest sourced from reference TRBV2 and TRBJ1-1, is EPEVTQTPSHQVTQMGQEVILRCVPISNHLYFYWYRQILGQKVEFLVSFYNNEISEKSEIFDDQFSVERPDGSNFTLKIRSTKLEDSAMYFCASSDRGASTEAFFGQGTRLTVV.

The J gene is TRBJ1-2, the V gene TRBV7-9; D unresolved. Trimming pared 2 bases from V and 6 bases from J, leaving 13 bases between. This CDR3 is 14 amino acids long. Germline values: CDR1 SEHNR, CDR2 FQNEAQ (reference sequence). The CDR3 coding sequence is TGTGCCAGCAGCTTACGGGCTGAAGGCGATGGCTACACCTTC. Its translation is CASSLRAEGDGYTF.

CDR3 region: CATSDSWGYGQFF. The CDR3 DNA is TGTGCCACCAGTGATTCCTGGGGGTATGGGCAGTTCTTC. V is TRBV24-1 and J is TRBJ2-1; either TRBD1 or TRBD2 may fit D (5 bases each). The CDR3 length is 13 residues. Trimming took off 2 bases at V and 12 bases at J, with 13 bases between the two ends. Per germline, CDR1 KGHDR and CDR2 SFDVKD.

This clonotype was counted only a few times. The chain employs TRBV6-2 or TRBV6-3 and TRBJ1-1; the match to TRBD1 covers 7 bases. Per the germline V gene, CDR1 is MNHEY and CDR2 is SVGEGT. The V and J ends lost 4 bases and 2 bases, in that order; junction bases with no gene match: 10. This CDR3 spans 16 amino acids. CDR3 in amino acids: CASSSLRTGRNTEAFF. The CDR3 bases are TGTGCCAGCAGTTCGCTAAGGACAGGCCGAAACACTGAAGCTTTCTTT.

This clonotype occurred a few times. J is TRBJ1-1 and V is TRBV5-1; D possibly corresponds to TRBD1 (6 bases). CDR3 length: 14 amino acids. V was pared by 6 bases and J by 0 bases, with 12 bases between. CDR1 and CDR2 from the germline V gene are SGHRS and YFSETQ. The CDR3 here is CASKTGAMNTEAFF. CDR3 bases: TGCGCCAGCAAGACGGGGGCCATGAACACTGAAGCTTTCTTT.

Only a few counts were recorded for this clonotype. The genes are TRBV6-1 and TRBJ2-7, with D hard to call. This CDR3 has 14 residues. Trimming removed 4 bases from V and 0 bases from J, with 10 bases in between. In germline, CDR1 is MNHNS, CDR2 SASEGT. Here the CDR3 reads CASSVEDSSYEQYF. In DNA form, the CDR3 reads TGTGCCAGCAGTGTCGAGGATTCCTCCTACGAGCAGTACTTC.

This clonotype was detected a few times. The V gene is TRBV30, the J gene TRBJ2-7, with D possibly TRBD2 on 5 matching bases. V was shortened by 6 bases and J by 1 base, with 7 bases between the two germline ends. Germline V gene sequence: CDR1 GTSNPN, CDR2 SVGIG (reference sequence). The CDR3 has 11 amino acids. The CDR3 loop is CACSGSYEQYF. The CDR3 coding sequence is TGTGCCTGTTCGGGGTCCTACGAGCAGTACTTC.